One sample yielded the 22 T cell receptor beta chains listed below, sequenced in a study of OX40 agonist ivuxolimab in advanced cancers. TCRdb's copy holds only in-frame clones and misses some; the assay was immunoSEQ multiplex PCR. In the table there are about 71,000 clones, around 90% of which are singletons. The source was CD4+ or CD8+ T cells sorted from blood, collected in a trial of the OX40 agonist ivuxolimab. The receptors originated from an adult with an advanced solid tumor such as melanoma, head and neck, liver or kidney cancer.

The chain couples TRBV2 to TRBJ2-3, with no clear D. This CDR3 spans 10 amino acids. The V end lost 6 bases, the J end lost 6 bases, and 4 bases lay between the germline ends. Germline CDR1 reads SNHLY; CDR2 reads FYNNEI. CDR3 in amino acids: CASRRDTQYF. The CDR3 DNA reads as TGTGCCAGCAGGCGTGATACGCAGTATTTT. The complete variable domain, with remaining parts taken from reference TRBV2 and TRBJ2-3, reads EPEVTQTPSHQVTQMGQEVILRCVPISNHLYFYWYRQILGQKVEFLVSFYNNEISEKSEIFDDQFSVERPDGSNFTLKIRSTKLEDSAMYFCASRRDTQYFGPGTRLTVL.

The V and J genes are TRBV25-1 and TRBJ2-1; D unclear. Germline V CDR1 and CDR2: MGHDK, SYGVNS. This CDR3 contains 13 residues. V lost 3 bases and J lost 6, with 9 bases in between. CDR3 residues: CASSDLMANEQFF. In nucleotides, the CDR3 is TGTGCCAGCAGTGACCTCATGGCCAATGAGCAGTTCTTC.

To note about this clone: At the DNA level, this CDR3 is encoded by other sequences in the same sample as well. J is TRBJ2-3 and V is TRBV7-3, with a tentative D call TRBD2 (6 bases). The CDR3 totals 15 residues. Trimming removed 5 bases from V and 0 bases from J, with 12 bases in between. Germline V gene lookup returns CDR1 SGHTA and CDR2 FQGTGA. Written as DNA, the CDR3 is TGTGCCAGCAGCCCCGGGACTTCTAGCACAGATACGCAGTATTTT. Protein product: CASSPGTSSTDTQYF.

J is TRBJ2-7 and V is TRBV11-1; 8 nucleotides align to TRBD1. J lost 2 bases, V lost 3 bases, and 3 bases had no gene match. This CDR3 contains 14 residues. Germline V lookup: CDR1 SGHAT, CDR2 FQDESV (reference sequence). CDR3 nucleotide sequence: TGTGCCAGCAGCTTCGAGACAGGGGCCTACGAGCAGTACTTC. It encodes CASSFETGAYEQYF.

The rearrangement uses TRBV5-1 and TRBJ2-3; 12 nucleotides line up with TRBD2. CDR3 size: 18 residues. Losses at the gene ends were 0 bases for V and 4 bases for J; bases not matched to a gene: 9. Per germline, CDR1 SGHRS and CDR2 YFSETQ. The CDR3: CASSLVLAGGPVADTQYF. DNA of the CDR3: TGCGCCAGCAGCTTGGTGCTAGCGGGAGGGCCGGTCGCAGATACGCAGTATTTT.

The rearrangement uses TRBV4-3 and TRBJ2-3, with D possibly called TRBD1 or TRBD2 (5 bases each). The germline V and J ends were trimmed by 5 bases and 0 bases, with 12 bases remaining between them. The CDR3 is made up of 15 amino acids. Germline V CDR1 and CDR2: LGHNA, YSLEER. The CDR3 reads CASSSGTTSTDTQYF. DNA of the CDR3: TGCGCCAGCAGCTCGGGGACCACTAGCACAGATACGCAGTATTTT.

V is TRBV2 and J is TRBJ2-7, with TRBD1 as a possible D gene (5 bases). Deletions cut 3 bases from V and 1 base from J, with 10 bases between. This CDR3 comprises 14 residues. Germline V gene lookup returns CDR1 SNHLY and CDR2 FYNNEI. The CDR3 reads CASSDPPGSYEQYF. CDR3 DNA sequence: TGTGCCAGCAGTGACCCCCCAGGGTCCTACGAGCAGTACTTC.

The chain has TRBV5-6 and TRBJ2-5, with TRBD2 identical over 10 bases. V was clipped by 6 bases and J by 5 bases; unmatched bases: 7. Germline-derived CDR1 and CDR2 are SGHDT and YYEEEE. The CDR3 runs 14 residues. Written as DNA, the CDR3 is TGTGCCAGCATCCTCCTGACTAGCGGGGAGACCCAGTACTTC. This codes for CASILLTSGETQYF.

V is TRBV6-6 and J is TRBJ1-2, with 9 bases fitting TRBD1. The trim removed 2 bases at V and 8 bases at J, leaving 3 bases unmatched. The CDR3 is 13 residues long. Per the germline V gene, CDR1 is MNHNY and CDR2 is SVGAGI (reference sequence). CDR3 loop: CASSYGDREGYTF. In nucleotides, the CDR3 is TGTGCCAGCAGTTACGGGGACAGGGAGGGCTACACCTTC.

This CDR3 is CASSLGAGSSTGELFF. As DNA, the CDR3 is TGTGCCAGCAGCTTAGGCGCAGGTTCAAGCACCGGGGAGCTGTTTTTT. The V gene is TRBV7-9, the J gene TRBJ2-2; no firm D call. CDR3 length: 16 residues. Trimming left V 1 base short and J 4 bases short, with 13 bases between. Germline V gene data show CDR1 as SEHNR and CDR2 as FQNEAQ (reference sequence).

J is TRBJ2-1 and V is TRBV15; D not certain. The CDR3 runs 15 residues. The V end was cut by 8 bases, the J end by 0 bases, with 14 bases between. Germline V gene sequence: CDR1 LNHNV, CDR2 YYDKDF (reference sequence). CDR3 amino acids: CATGVAESSYNEQFF. The CDR3 DNA reads TGTGCCACCGGGGTCGCGGAGAGCTCCTACAATGAGCAGTTCTTC.

The V and J genes are TRBV28 and TRBJ1-1, with D unclear. Germline values: CDR1 MDHEN, CDR2 SYDVKM. V was trimmed by 5 bases and J by 0 bases, leaving 7 bases between them. The CDR3 extends over 13 amino acids. The CDR3 region has the DNA TGTGCCAGCAGTCAAACTATGAACACTGAAGCTTTCTTT. This codes for CASSQTMNTEAFF.

The rearrangement links TRBV4-3 to TRBJ1-5; D is perhaps TRBD1 (6 bases). The CDR3 covers 15 residues. V was trimmed by 0 bases and J by 4 bases, leaving 10 bases between them. The V gene's germline CDR1 is LGHNA and CDR2 YSLEER. The CDR3 loop reads CASSQDRTGNQPQHF. CDR3 nucleotide sequence: TGCGCCAGCAGCCAAGATCGTACAGGGAATCAGCCCCAGCATTTT.

The chain recombines TRBV23-1 with TRBJ2-1; 9 nucleotides agree with TRBD1. TRBV23-1 is assigned to the ORF class and has an uncertain function. The V and J ends lost 6 bases and 8 bases, in that order; junction bases with no gene match: 11. The length of the CDR3 is 15 residues. CDR3 loop: CASRYGTGILHEQFF. CDR3 DNA: TGCGCCAGCAGATACGGGACAGGGATTTTGCATGAGCAGTTCTTC.

This chain connects TRBV7-9 to TRBJ1-1; TRBD1 might be the D (6 bases). V lost 5 bases to trimming and J lost 6 bases, with 13 bases between them. The CDR3 runs to 13 residues. The germline V gene encodes CDR1 SEHNR and CDR2 FQNEAQ (reference sequence). CDR3 sequence (DNA): TGTGCCAGCAGCCCAACGGACAGCCCTGAAGCTTTCTTT. This gives the protein CASSPTDSPEAFF.

Comments on this clone: Other nucleotide sequences from this sample produce the same CDR3. The chain uses TRBV5-6 and TRBJ2-7; a weak D match, TRBD1 (5 bases). Germline V gene data show CDR1 as SGHDT and CDR2 as YYEEEE. The CDR3 runs to 14 residues. V lost 0 bases, J lost 0 bases, and 7 bases lay in between. The CDR3, as DNA: TGTGCCAGCAGCTTGGGGGGCAACTCCTACGAGCAGTACTTC. This encodes CASSLGGNSYEQYF.

This chain links TRBV27 with TRBJ2-7; unclear D gene. V was shortened by 0 bases and J by 2 bases, with 5 bases between the two germline ends. CDR3 size: 13 residues. Germline V lookup: CDR1 MNHEY, CDR2 SMNVEV (reference sequence). The CDR3 is CASSLSTTYEQYF. DNA of the CDR3: TGTGCCAGCAGTTTATCCACCACCTACGAGCAGTACTTC.

This chain joins TRBV28 and TRBJ2-5, with 9 nucleotides matching TRBD2. The ends lost 4 bases at V and 1 base at J; junction bases unmatched: 7. CDR3 length: 16 amino acids. CDR1 and CDR2 from the germline V gene are MDHEN and SYDVKM. The CDR3 loop is CASSSNPGLAQETQYF. The CDR3 DNA reads TGTGCCAGCAGTTCGAACCCGGGACTAGCCCAAGAGACCCAGTACTTC.

J is TRBJ2-6 and V is TRBV6-1; 10 nucleotides line up with TRBD2. The CDR3 consists of 17 residues. The germline V gene encodes CDR1 MNHNS and CDR2 SASEGT. V lost 3 bases to trimming and J lost 2 bases; unmatched junction nucleotides: 4. The CDR3 protein is CASSELAGGAGANVLTF. The CDR3, as DNA: TGTGCCAGCAGTGAGTTAGCGGGAGGAGCTGGGGCCAACGTCCTGACTTTC.

V is TRBV27 and J is TRBJ2-5, with 10 bases aligning to TRBD2. This CDR3 is built from 16 residues. Trimming cost V 3 bases and J 6 bases; bases outside gene matches: 10. The germline V gene has CDR1 MNHEY and CDR2 SMNVEV (reference sequence). This CDR3 reads CASSLSLAGDGKTQYF. The CDR3 DNA reads TGTGCCAGCAGTTTGTCTCTAGCGGGAGACGGGAAGACCCAGTACTTC.

The J gene is TRBJ2-5, the V gene TRBV7-8; 9 bases match TRBD1. Germline CDR1 is SGHVS and CDR2 is FQNEAQ. Trimming took 5 bases from V and 1 from J; bases not matched to a gene: 11. The CDR3 consists of 17 residues. CDR3 amino acids: CASSMLRDRVVQETQYF. CDR3 nucleotide sequence: TGTGCCAGCAGCATGCTCCGGGACAGGGTCGTCCAAGAGACCCAGTACTTC.

This clone appeared a few times. The gene calls are TRBV19 and TRBJ1-1, with 7 nucleotides matching TRBD1. J lost 4 bases, V lost 7 bases, and 9 bases had no gene match. CDR3 size: 14 residues. The germline V gene encodes CDR1 LNHDA and CDR2 SQIVND (reference sequence). CDR3 sequence (DNA): TGTGCCAGTAAGGCAGGGGGGTACGGCACTGAAGCTTTCTTT. Translation gives CASKAGGYGTEAFF.